The clone carrying this T cell receptor (beta chain) shows up as medium-sized by frequency. The antigen remains unidentified. This entry is derived from a study of T cell clusters in autoimmune cytopenias. Study summary: TRB sequencing had a median about 49,000 reads and about 2,400 distinct clonotypes per sample. General study results and limits: TRB repertoire shifts in secondary cytopenia and chronic lymphocytic leukemia mostly reflected lymphoma, not autoimmunity.

Each sample's input was 250 to 300 ng genomic DNA, 38,000 or so genome equivalents. This CDR3 contains 15 residues. Germline CDR1 reads LNHDA; CDR2 reads SQIVND (reference sequence). One tube held mixed TRB-A and TRB-B primer pools for touch-down PCR. Following a re-call of the multiplex PCR reads, TCRdb has one entry per CDR3 protein and lacks DNA. The table gives thousands of distinct CDR3 sequences; the top ten clones make up 16% of it. The receptor comes from a human donor with an autoimmune cytopenia or autoimmune hepatitis (not recorded which). V and J are TRBV19 and TRBJ2-3; the D gene TCRdb calls, TRBD1, cannot be checked with no DNA. The specimen sequenced was peripheral blood. The CDR3 reads CASNRRGQSTDTQYF. Together with reference TRBV19 and TRBJ2-3, the CDR3 gives the full variable domain: DGGITQSPKYLFRKEGQNVTLSCEQNLNHDAMYWYRQDPGQGLRLIYYSQIVNDFQKGDIAEGYSVSREKKESFPLTVTSAQKNPTAFYLCASNRRGQSTDTQYFGPGTRLTVL.